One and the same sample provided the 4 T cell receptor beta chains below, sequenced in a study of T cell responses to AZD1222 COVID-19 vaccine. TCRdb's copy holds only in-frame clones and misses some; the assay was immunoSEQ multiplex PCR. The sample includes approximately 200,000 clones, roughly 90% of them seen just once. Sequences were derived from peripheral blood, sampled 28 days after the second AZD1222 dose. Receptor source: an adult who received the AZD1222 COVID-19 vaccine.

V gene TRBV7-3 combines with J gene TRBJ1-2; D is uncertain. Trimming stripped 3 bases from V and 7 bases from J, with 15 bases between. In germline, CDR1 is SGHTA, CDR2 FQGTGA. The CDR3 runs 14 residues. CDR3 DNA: TGTGCCAGCAGCTTGACCGCTCAACCGTCTGGCTACACCTTC. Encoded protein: CASSLTAQPSGYTF. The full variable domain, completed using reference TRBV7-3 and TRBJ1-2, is GAGVSQTPSNKVTEKGKYVELRCDPISGHTALYWYRQSLGQGPEFLIYFQGTGAADDSGLPNDRFFAVRPEGSVSTLKIQRTERGDSAVYLCASSLTAQPSGYTFGSGTRLTVV.

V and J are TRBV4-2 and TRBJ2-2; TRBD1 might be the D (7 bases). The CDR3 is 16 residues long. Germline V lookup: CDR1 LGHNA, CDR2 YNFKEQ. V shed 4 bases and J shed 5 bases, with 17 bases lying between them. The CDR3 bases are TGTGCCAGCAGCCCCCAGGGGGGAGAGGGGACCGGGGAGCTGTTTTTT. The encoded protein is CASSPQGGEGTGELFF.

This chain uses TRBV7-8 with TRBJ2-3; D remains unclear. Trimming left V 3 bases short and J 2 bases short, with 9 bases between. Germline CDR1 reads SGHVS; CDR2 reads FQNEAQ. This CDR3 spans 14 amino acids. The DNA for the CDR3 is TGTGCCAGCAGCTTGGCGCAGATCACAGATACGCAGTATTTT. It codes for CASSLAQITDTQYF.

CDR3 nucleotides: TGTGCCAGCAGTTACTCGAAATCCTACGAGCAGTACTTC. Translation: CASSYSKSYEQYF. V usage is TRBV6-5 and J usage is TRBJ2-7; D not resolved. This CDR3 is 13 amino acids long. Germline-derived CDR1 and CDR2 are MNHEY and SVGAGI. V was pared by 0 bases and J by 1 base, with 4 bases between.